In this sample, the clone carrying this TCR beta chain turned up a few times. Its specificity is not known. These data come from a study of CD8+ T cells in alopecia areata. The treatment: oral pan-JAK inhibitor, 5-10 mg twice daily. PBMC-derived CD4+ and CD8+ T cells were sorted. Study outcomes and limitations: The link between baseline CD8+ expansion and response remains uncertain with one nonresponder. Patients shared TCRs less clearly than mice did, possibly owing to HLA. Compared with normal scalp, lesional scalp had higher clonality and more expanded CD8+ clones.

Following extraction, RNA underwent reverse transcription to cDNA, which served as the sequencing template. Produced via immunoSEQ multiplex PCR; TCRdb's table is partial and in-frame only. The data hold about 220,000 clones, with roughly 56% observed a single time. The CDR3 length is 16 residues. Looked up from germline, CDR1 is MNHNY and CDR2 is SVGAGI (reference sequence). Trimming took 2 bases from V and 8 from J, leaving 18 bases between them. This sequence joins TRBV6-6 and TRBJ1-4; a possible D gene is TRBD1 (6 bases). The sequences come from CD4+ T cells sorted from blood, collected at week 4, from a patient treated with tofacitinib. The TCR was taken from a human donor with alopecia areata. This chain's CDR3 is CASSYPQAGEREKLFF. CDR3 bases: TGTGCCAGCAGTTACCCTCAGGCAGGGGAAAGAGAAAAACTGTTTTTT.